This T cell receptor beta chain came from a study of identical twins. This clonotype was counted at least ten times. This CDR3 has 14 amino acids. Per germline, CDR1 SGHKS and CDR2 YYEKEE (reference sequence). V lost 1 base to trimming and J lost 2 bases, with 8 bases between them. TCRdb itself ran the 5' RACE reads through MiXCR, one entry per CDR3 protein. The sample lists 200,000 to 300,000 distinct CDR3 sequences; roughly 7.5% were seen once. These data were also filed under a second study, of yellow fever vaccine responses in identical twins. That publication notes: Twins' T cell vaccine responses reportedly looked partly convergent, partly personalized.

Source material: CD8+ T cells sorted from blood. The rearrangement links TRBV5-5 to TRBJ2-3; tentative D call: TRBD1 (5 bases). This receptor was obtained from a woman younger than 35 in good health. CDR3 sequence: CASSLYRTTDTQYF. The CDR3 DNA is TGTGCCAGCAGCTTGTACAGGACCACAGATACGCAGTATTTT.